The rows below give T cell receptor beta chains drawn from one sample of a study of response to subunit inactivated influenza vaccine. MiXCR, applied by TCRdb to the RT-PCR reads, yields one record per CDR3 protein. The table lists 500,000 to 550,000 distinct CDR3 sequences, around 25% of them singletons, with 2.5% to 3.5% in the top ten. These data also featured in a second study, about T cells expressing NK-cell markers.

Sequenced material: CD4+ T cells sorted from PBMCs, taken about 13 days after vaccination. Receptors were obtained from a man aged 45-65 years who received an inactivated influenza vaccine. The CDR3 runs from the conserved cysteine through the conserved F or W. The order of the fields is D gene, V gene, clone size, J gene, CDR3 DNA, CDR3 protein. D genes are given only for firm matches. Clone size is not always given. Where it is, it says once, few, many or a class for expanded clones.

>.|TRBV7-8|.|TRBJ1-2
TGTGCCAGCAGCTTAGGGGGGCAGGAAGGCTACACCTTC
CASSLGGQEGYTF
>.|TRBV7-3|few|TRBJ2-2
TGTGCCAGCAGCCGGTCGCGGACGTATAACACCGGGGAGCTGTTTTTT
CASSRSRTYNTGELFF
>.|TRBV5-5|few|TRBJ1-1
TGTGCCAGCAGCTTCTTTATAGATCTTGGGCGTGACACTGAAGCTTTCTTT
CASSFFIDLGRDTEAFF
>.|TRBV12-3/TRBV12-4|few|TRBJ2-2
TGTGCCAGCACACCTGGACTCTACACCGGGGAGCTGTTTTTT
CASTPGLYTGELFF
>.|TRBV10-3|.|TRBJ2-2
TGTGCCATCAGTGACGCACTTACAGGGAACACCGGGGAGCTGTTTTTT
CAISDALTGNTGELFF
>.|TRBV5-4|.|TRBJ2-6
TGTGCCAGCAGCCCACCTGGCAGCCCGCGTGGGGCCAACGTCCTGACTTTC
CASSPPGSPRGANVLTF
>TRBD1|TRBV20-1|.|TRBJ1-2
TGCAGTGCTAGAGATATTATAGGCAGGGGGGAAGCTAACTATGGCTACACCTTC
CSARDIIGRGEANYGYTF
>TRBD2|TRBV4-1|few|TRBJ2-1
TGCGCCAGCAGCCAAGATGGGCCGGGGGGCTACAATGAGCAGTTCTTC
CASSQDGPGGYNEQFF
>.|TRBV20-1|.|TRBJ1-4
TGCAGTGTATCTCGGACCAATGAAAAACTGTTTTTT
CSVSRTNEKLFF
>.|TRBV15|many|TRBJ2-6
TGTGCCACCAGCTCCCGGACAACCGGGGCCAACGTCCTGACTTTC
CATSSRTTGANVLTF